The clone carrying this TCR beta chain has only a few counts. Its specificity is not known. The CDR3 is made up of 13 amino acids. V was shortened by 7 bases and J by 2 bases, with 11 bases between the two germline ends. CDR1 MNHEY and CDR2 SVGEGT come from the germline V gene. The entry originates in a study of T cell repertoires in cytomegalovirus infection. The overall study: CMV epitopes that were recently identified and HLA-C-restricted were used alongside well-studied HLA-B-restricted ones. CMV infection and matching HLA type were both indicated by public TCR beta signatures. Study-level results: The ex vivo response was dominated by HLA-C-restricted CMV-specific TCR beta clonotypes.

TCRdb re-called the reads with MiXCR, one entry per CDR3 protein. Of around 50,000 distinct CDR3 sequences in the sample, over 15% were seen once. The sequence was obtained from a human donor in good health (CMV status not recorded). Some clones in this sample may be carry-over from other donors' samples. The rearrangement uses TRBV6-2 or TRBV6-3 and TRBJ1-1; D remains ambiguous. Sequences were derived from CD8+ T cells from cultured PBMCs, sampled from culture after CMV antigen stimulation. CDR3: CASTRPFNTEAFF. Written as DNA, the CDR3 is TGTGCCAGCACTCGACCCTTTAACACTGAAGCTTTCTTT.